Presented here are 25 T cell receptor beta chains from one specimen sequenced in a study of resident and recirculating memory T cells in vitiligo. The table came from immunoSEQ multiplex PCR; TCRdb's copy has only in-frame clones and leaves some out. The profile shows about 76,000 clones, about 90% of them singletons. The specimen was blood. The receptors come from a male donor with vitiligo.

The chain employs TRBV6-5 and TRBJ2-1, with TRBD1 matching 11 bases. CDR1 is MNHEY, CDR2 SVGAGI, per germline. With V trimmed by 5 bases and J by 1 base, 1 base remained unmatched. The CDR3 consists of 15 residues. The CDR3 loop reads CASSRDRGSYNEQFF. The CDR3 coding sequence is TGTGCCAGCAGTAGGGACAGGGGGTCCTACAATGAGCAGTTCTTC.

This rearrangement joins TRBV19 to TRBJ2-3, with 11 bases that match TRBD2. CDR1 LNHDA and CDR2 SQIVND come from the germline V gene (reference sequence). The CDR3 runs to 14 residues. V lost 7 bases to trimming and J lost 5 bases; unmatched junction nucleotides: 5. The CDR3 nucleotides read TGTGCCAGTAACACTAGCGGGAGTATAGATACGCAGTATTTT. Its protein product is CASNTSGSIDTQYF.

The count of this clone is one. The chain joins TRBV11-2 to TRBJ1-2; no firm D call. The ends were cut back, 3 bases at V and 4 bases at J, with 18 bases in the middle. The CDR3 is 16 amino acids. CDR1 is SGHAT and CDR2 is FQNNGV in the germline V gene. The CDR3 reads CASSLGRSSTIYGYTF. In DNA form, the CDR3 reads TGTGCCAGCAGCTTGGGGAGGTCCAGTACAATCTATGGCTACACCTTC.

The V and J genes are TRBV11-3 and TRBJ2-7; a weak D match, TRBD1 (5 bases). The germline V gene encodes CDR1 SGHNT and CDR2 YENEEA. The CDR3 is made up of 13 amino acids. The ends were cut back, 5 bases at V and 6 bases at J, with 14 bases in the middle. In DNA form, the CDR3 reads TGTGCCAGCAGCCTTGCGACAGCGCGCGAGCAGTACTTC. This translates into CASSLATAREQYF.

This chain uses TRBV7-8 with TRBJ1-4; a possible D gene is TRBD1 (6 bases). Trimming left V 2 bases short and J 5 bases short, with 21 bases between. Germline CDR1 reads SGHVS; CDR2 reads FQNEAQ. The CDR3 sequence is 18 residues long. The CDR3: CASSLLGTLPFENEKLFF. As DNA, the CDR3 is TGTGCCAGCAGCTTACTGGGGACACTACCCTTTGAGAATGAAAAACTGTTTTTT.

The V gene is TRBV1, the J gene TRBJ2-1; the table assigns TRBD2, which was not confirmed against the DNA. TRBV1 is a recognized pseudogene. The CDR3 is 16 residues long. CDR3 region: CTSSPLLSGTNNEQFF. CDR3 bases: TGCACCAGCAGCCCGCTTCTGAGCGGGACCAACAATGAGCAGTTCTTC.

The rearrangement joins TRBV7-2 to TRBJ2-7, with D hard to call. Germline V gene data show CDR1 as SGHTA and CDR2 as FQGNSA. Trimming removed 5 bases at V and 0 bases at J, with 20 bases between. The CDR3 runs 17 residues. DNA for the CDR3: TGTGCCAGCAGCCGCCGCTTGAGCAGCGTACTCTCCTACGAGCAGTACTTC. Amino acids: CASSRRLSSVLSYEQYF.

V and J are TRBV9 and TRBJ2-1, with TRBD2 matching 8 bases. V lost 4 bases, J lost 0 bases, and 9 bases stayed unmatched. Germline CDR1 and CDR2: SGDLS and YYNGEE. The CDR3 covers 17 residues. CDR3 sequence: CASSSVGGAYSYNEQFF. For the CDR3, the DNA is TGTGCCAGCAGCTCTGTCGGGGGGGCGTACTCCTACAATGAGCAGTTCTTC.

The J gene is TRBJ1-2, the V gene TRBV9, with D possibly being TRBD1 (5 bases). The CDR3 covers 16 residues. Germline CDR1 reads SGDLS; CDR2 reads YYNGEE. Trimming pared 3 bases from V and 0 bases from J, leaving 15 bases between. The CDR3 protein is CASSGLKGWANYGYTF. CDR3 DNA: TGTGCCAGCAGCGGACTTAAGGGGTGGGCTAACTATGGCTACACCTTC.

The gene calls are TRBV5-1 and TRBJ1-2; 8 bases match TRBD1. Germline CDR1 reads SGHRS; CDR2 reads YFSETQ. The length of the CDR3 is 18 residues. V trimming: 3 bases; J trimming: 4 bases; junction bases outside the gene matches: 17. DNA of the CDR3: TGCGCCAGCAGCTCGACCGGGACAGGTTACGAGGAGTTCTATGGCTACACCTTC. Encoded protein: CASSSTGTGYEEFYGYTF.

The table lists this clone with a count of one. The V call is TRBV13, the J call TRBJ2-7, with 13 nucleotides matching TRBD2. Germline V gene data show CDR1 as PRHDT and CDR2 as FYEKMQ (reference sequence). This CDR3 spans 16 amino acids. V lost 0 bases, J lost 2 bases, and 1 base stayed unmatched. The CDR3 is CASSLGLAGGTYEQYF. For the CDR3, the DNA is TGTGCCAGCAGCTTAGGACTAGCGGGAGGGACCTACGAGCAGTACTTC.

The chain has TRBV7-3 and TRBJ1-1, with D perhaps matching TRBD1 (6 bases). Trimming stripped 6 bases from V and 7 bases from J, with 15 bases between. Germline CDR1 SGHTA, CDR2 FQGTGA. This CDR3 contains 13 residues. The CDR3 loop is CASRPTRGGEAFF. CDR3 coding DNA: TGTGCCAGCAGACCTACGCGAGGGGGTGAAGCTTTCTTT.

The chain links TRBV11-2 to TRBJ2-5, with 10 bases that match TRBD2. With V trimmed by 4 bases and J by 0 bases, 11 bases remained unmatched. Germline V lookup: CDR1 SGHAT, CDR2 FQNNGV. This CDR3 comprises 18 residues. The CDR3 DNA reads TGTGCCAGCAGCTCAGCGGGAGGGCCTAATCGATACCAAGAGACCCAGTACTTC. Amino acid sequence: CASSSAGGPNRYQETQYF.

The J gene is TRBJ2-3, the V gene TRBV28, with D possibly being TRBD2 (6 bases). Germline CDR1 reads MDHEN; CDR2 reads SYDVKM. V lost 4 bases and J lost 1, with 15 bases in between. The CDR3 contains 16 residues. CDR3 coding DNA: TGTGCCAGCAGTTCCCCTGCTAGCGTGGGCACAGATACGCAGTATTTT. Translated: CASSSPASVGTDTQYF.

This clone came up a few times. V and J are TRBV9 and TRBJ2-7; 9 nucleotides align to TRBD1. In germline, CDR1 is SGDLS, CDR2 YYNGEE. Trimming cost V 2 bases and J 2 bases; bases outside gene matches: 5. The CDR3 consists of 15 residues. CDR3: CASSVGQGPPYEQYF. The CDR3 DNA follows: TGTGCCAGCAGCGTGGGACAGGGTCCTCCCTACGAGCAGTACTTC.

V is TRBV6-7 and J is TRBJ2-7; 8 bases fit TRBD1. TRBV6-7 has ORF status, its function being uncertain. V was pared by 2 bases and J by 5 bases, with 8 bases of the junction left unmatched. This CDR3 contains 15 residues. This chain's CDR3 is CASSYPRQGCHEQYF. DNA for the CDR3: TGTGCCAGCAGTTACCCACGACAGGGGTGCCACGAGCAGTACTTC.

This clone was seen only once. This chain links TRBV6-5 with TRBJ2-1; D not certain. Germline V gives CDR1 MNHEY, CDR2 SVGAGI. V shed 0 bases and J shed 5 bases, with 14 bases lying between them. This CDR3 spans 16 amino acids. In nucleotides, the CDR3 is TGTGCCAGCAGTTACTCGAACTTCTCACCGGACAATGAGCAGTTCTTC. Amino acids: CASSYSNFSPDNEQFF.

This CDR3 reads CASSFRGEDTQYF. The CDR3 nucleotides are TGTGCCAGCAGCTTCAGGGGGGAAGATACGCAGTATTTT. V and J are TRBV5-5 and TRBJ2-3; TRBD1 might be the D (7 bases). The germline V gene encodes CDR1 SGHKS and CDR2 YYEKEE (reference sequence). The V end was cut by 2 bases, the J end by 5 bases, with 9 bases between. The CDR3 has 13 amino acids.

The chain has TRBV11-2 and TRBJ1-1; possible D gene TRBD1, 5 bases. CDR3 size: 14 residues. The V end lost 2 bases, the J end lost 2 bases, and 9 bases lay between the germline ends. Germline V lookup: CDR1 SGHAT, CDR2 FQNNGV. The CDR3 DNA sequence: TGTGCCAGCAGCTTACAGGGAATAAACACTGAAGCTTTCTTT. Amino acid sequence: CASSLQGINTEAFF.

The CDR3 is CASSYITGVGEQFF. The CDR3, as DNA: TGTGCCAGCAGTTATATCACAGGGGTCGGTGAGCAGTTCTTC. This chain links TRBV6-5 with TRBJ2-1; 7 bases fit TRBD1. Germline V gene sequence: CDR1 MNHEY, CDR2 SVGAGI. The CDR3 sequence is 14 residues long. Losses at the gene ends were 3 bases for V and 9 bases for J; bases not matched to a gene: 8.

The chain uses TRBV27 and TRBJ2-1; 13 positions match TRBD2. There are 15 residues in the CDR3. J gave up 10 bases and V 7 bases, and 10 bases lay outside the gene matches. Germline CDR1 MNHEY, CDR2 SMNVEV (reference sequence). In DNA, the CDR3 is TGTGCCAGCAACGTGGGACTAGCGGGACTAAAGGAGCAGTTCTTC. This codes for CASNVGLAGLKEQFF.

This rearrangement joins TRBV27 to TRBJ1-1; D is perhaps TRBD1 (5 bases). This CDR3 is built from 13 residues. The germline V and J ends were trimmed by 2 bases and 7 bases, with 11 bases remaining between them. Germline CDR1 is MNHEY and CDR2 is SMNVEV (reference sequence). CDR3 sequence reads: CASSLRRGNEAFF. CDR3 in DNA: TGTGCCAGCAGTTTAAGGCGGGGGAATGAAGCTTTCTTT.

The V gene is TRBV2, the J gene TRBJ1-5, with a possible D match to TRBD1 (6 bases). The CDR3 is made up of 13 amino acids. The V gene's germline CDR1 is SNHLY and CDR2 FYNNEI. The germline V and J ends were trimmed by 6 bases and 4 bases, with 10 bases remaining between them. The CDR3: CASRQGQNQPQHF. The CDR3, as DNA: TGTGCCAGCAGACAGGGTCAAAATCAGCCCCAGCATTTT.

This clone was detected ten times or more. The gene calls are TRBV2 and TRBJ2-7; 10 bases agree with TRBD2. This CDR3 has 15 residues. V lost 5 bases to trimming and J lost 2 bases; unmatched junction nucleotides: 6. Germline V gives CDR1 SNHLY, CDR2 FYNNEI. The CDR3 DNA is TGTGCCAGCAGTCGACTAGCGGGCGTCCCCTACGAGCAGTACTTC. It encodes CASSRLAGVPYEQYF.

The chain couples TRBV30 to TRBJ2-1, with 8 bases aligning to TRBD1. Germline V gene data show CDR1 as GTSNPN and CDR2 as SVGIG (reference sequence). V lost 3 bases and J lost 9; bases outside the gene matches: 19. This CDR3 contains 17 residues. CDR3 nucleotides: TGTGCCTGGAGGGGACCGACCGGGACAGGTCCGAGGAGTGAGCAGTTCTTC. Translating gives CAWRGPTGTGPRSEQFF.